This T cell receptor (beta chain) is from a study of technical replicates of blood from four donors (dated by TCRdb to about 2017). The library was produced with the immunoSEQ multiplex PCR assay. In TCRdb, the immuneACCESS table is reduced to in-frame sequences with V and J assigned. These tables do not hold every clone; where another copy was compared, an unresolved V gene accounts for under half, and the others remain unexplained. Counted in this sample were approximately 81,000 clones; just over 95% of them appeared once. The top ten clones comprise roughly 0.34% of the sample. Turning to this clone: Its antigen target is currently unknown. Base qualities are not recorded, but no much larger clone differs from it by a single base.

The sequencing sample was made of T cells isolated from PBMCs. The clonotype comes from a human donor in good health.

The sequence in DNA is TGTGCCAGCAGCTGGGACAGGGGCGGTCTTGGGACTGAAGCTTTCTTT. This yields the protein CASSWDRGGLGTEAFF. The V and J segments used are TRBV11-2 and TRBJ1-1; TRBD1 matches 10 bases in the middle. From the cysteine up to the phenylalanine, the CDR3 has a length of 16 residues. Just the 48-base CDR3 DNA is kept, in frame starting at base 1. Trimming removed 4 bases from V and 5 bases from J; the gene matches leave 10 bases unexplained. The germline V gene sets CDR1 to SGHAT and CDR2 to FQNNGV.